These 27 T cell receptor beta chains were sequenced from one sample in a study of T-cell reconstitution after alpha-beta-depleted transplantation in children. Unique molecular identifiers were used to barcode this TCRbeta library. TCRdb analysed the PCR reads with MiXCR anew, one entry per CDR3 protein. The sample has nearly 200,000 distinct CDR3 sequences, 5% to 6.5% seen once. Sequenced material: PBMCs, taken before TCRalphabeta/CD19-depleted stem cell transplant. All receptors come from a girl under three years old with combined immunodeficiency, due to receive a stem cell transplant.

This clonotype was counted many times. The genes are TRBV5-1 and TRBJ2-2, with D possibly matching TRBD2 (6 bases). Germline V lookup: CDR1 SGHRS, CDR2 YFSETQ. V lost 2 bases, J lost 1 base, and 12 bases lay in between. The CDR3 has 16 residues. CDR3 DNA: TGCGCCAGCAGCTTTCGGGACTTCAGGAACACCGGGGAGCTGTTTTTT. Translated: CASSFRDFRNTGELFF.

Worth noting for this clonotype: A much more abundant neighbour one base away suggests this may be a read error. The conserved closing phenylalanine or tryptophan is absent in this CDR3, likely reflecting a read error. This rearrangement joins TRBV20-1 to TRBJ2-5; TRBD1 agrees at 7 bases. CDR1 is DFQATT and CDR2 is SNEGSKA in the germline V gene (reference sequence). J was trimmed by 5 bases and V by 1 base; bases with no gene match: 10. The CDR3 extends over 15 amino acids. CDR3 protein: CSARVYSARGETQYS. The CDR3 coding sequence is TGCAGTGCTAGAGTGTACTCGGCCAGGGGGGAGACCCAGTACTCC.

This clonotype was seen many times. The V call is TRBV15, the J call TRBJ2-3; no reliable D call. This CDR3 is 13 amino acids long. Trimming stripped 4 bases from V and 6 bases from J, with 11 bases between. From germline, CDR1 is LNHNV and CDR2 YYDKDF (reference sequence). The CDR3 sequence: CATSTPPVDTQYF. As DNA, the CDR3 is TGTGCCACCAGCACCCCCCCCGTGGATACGCAGTATTTT.

V usage is TRBV7-2 and J usage is TRBJ2-1; D remains unclear. The CDR3 is 16 residues long. Germline CDR1 is SGHTA and CDR2 is FQGNSA. The V end was cut by 0 bases, the J end by 8 bases, with 17 bases between. The CDR3 loop is CASSLAPAAGNHEQFF. The CDR3 DNA follows: TGTGCCAGCAGCTTAGCGCCCGCTGCCGGTAATCATGAGCAGTTCTTC.

This sequence joins TRBV7-8 and TRBJ2-3; 9 bases are shared with TRBD2. The V segment lost 3 bases and the J segment 3 bases; nucleotides outside the gene matches: 7. CDR1 and CDR2 (germline): SGHVS, FQNEAQ. The CDR3 is 16 residues long. CDR3 coding DNA: TGTGCCAGCAGCTTGCTCGCGGGAGGGGTGACAGATACGCAGTATTTT. Translated, it gives CASSLLAGGVTDTQYF. The full variable domain, in which reference TRBV7-8 and TRBJ2-3 provide the parts outside the CDR3, is GAGVSQSPRYKVAKRGQDVALRCDPISGHVSLFWYQQALGQGPEFLTYFQNEAQLDKSGLPSDRFFAERPEGSVSTLKIQRTQQEDSAVYLCASSLLAGGVTDTQYFGPGTRLTVL.

This clonotype occurred many times. The chain joins TRBV29-1 to TRBJ2-1; 7 nucleotides align to TRBD1. The CDR3 is 13 residues long. J was trimmed by 1 base and V by 3 bases; bases with no gene match: 0. Germline CDR1 and CDR2: SQVTM and ANQGSEA. The CDR3 region is CSVEDRSYNEQFF. The CDR3 nucleotides read TGCAGCGTTGAGGACAGGTCCTACAATGAGCAGTTCTTC.

This clonotype was seen many times. This chain uses TRBV20-1 with TRBJ2-7; D may be TRBD1 or TRBD2 (8 bases each). Germline CDR1 reads DFQATT; CDR2 reads SNEGSKA (reference sequence). The ends were cut back, 6 bases at V and 5 bases at J, with 32 bases in the middle. The CDR3 runs 18 residues. The CDR3 region has the DNA TGCAGTGCCCTAAAACGGACAGGGAGCGGGAGAGGGAACCACGAGCAGTACTTC. Translated, it gives CSALKRTGSGRGNHEQYF.

This clonotype was detected a few times. This rearrangement joins TRBV18 to TRBJ2-7; D gene unclear. Germline assignment: CDR1 KGHSH and CDR2 LQKENI. The V and J ends lost 0 bases and 2 bases respectively, with 11 bases between them. The CDR3 is 15 residues long. The CDR3 loop is CASSPPLQTPYEQYF. CDR3 DNA sequence: TGTGCCAGCTCACCACCACTACAGACTCCCTACGAGCAGTACTTC.

The sample holds many counts of this clonotype. This chain joins TRBV21-1 and TRBJ2-1; the table gives TRBD1 as D, unverified against the DNA. TRBV21-1 is a recognized pseudogene. The CDR3 has 18 amino acids. The CDR3 region is CASSKESRSRGSYNEQFF. The CDR3 DNA sequence: TGTGCCAGCAGCAAAGAAAGCAGGTCCCGGGGCTCCTACAATGAGCAGTTCTTC.

The V gene is TRBV27, the J gene TRBJ2-1; 7 positions match TRBD1. The CDR3 sequence is 15 residues long. Germline loops: CDR1 MNHEY, CDR2 SMNVEV (reference sequence). V trimming: 6 bases; J trimming: 3 bases; junction bases outside the gene matches: 8. CDR3 region: CASRIQWDSYNEQFF. In nucleotides, the CDR3 is TGTGCCAGCAGGATTCAATGGGACAGCTACAATGAGCAGTTCTTC.

This clonotype was recorded many times. The DNA of the CDR3 is TGTGCCAGCAGCAAGGTTGGAGGTCGCGACAACTATGGCTACACCTTC. As protein: CASSKVGGRDNYGYTF. The genes are TRBV21-1 and TRBJ1-2. TRBV21-1 is termed a pseudogene. The CDR3 has 16 amino acids.

This clonotype was seen many times. This chain joins TRBV20-1 and TRBJ1-1, with D possibly being TRBD1 (5 bases). The CDR3 contains 13 residues. Germline lookup yields CDR1 DFQATT and CDR2 SNEGSKA (reference sequence). V dropped 8 bases and J dropped 4 bases, with 17 bases sitting between them. CDR3 sequence: CSSHMQRGTEAFF. The DNA of the CDR3 is TGCAGTTCACACATGCAAAGGGGCACTGAAGCTTTCTTT.

This clonotype appeared many times. The V call is TRBV5-1, the J call TRBJ1-1; D gene ambiguous. There are 14 residues in the CDR3. Trimming removed 0 bases from V and 5 bases from J, with 11 bases in between. CDR1 is SGHRS and CDR2 is YFSETQ in the germline V gene. CDR3 region: CASSLDSSATEAFF. CDR3 sequence (DNA): TGCGCCAGCAGCTTGGATTCCAGCGCAACTGAAGCTTTCTTT.

At least ten counts were recorded for this clonotype. This sequence joins TRBV27 and TRBJ2-1, with D perhaps assigned TRBD1 or TRBD2 (6 bases each). The CDR3 consists of 14 residues. The germline gives CDR1 MNHEY, CDR2 SMNVEV (reference sequence). Trimming stripped 10 bases from V and 9 bases from J, with 22 bases between. The chain's CDR3 is CATQDRRKGGEQFF. The CDR3 nucleotides read TGTGCCACCCAAGACAGGAGGAAGGGGGGTGAGCAGTTCTTC.

This clonotype appeared many times. This rearrangement joins TRBV12-3 or TRBV12-4 to TRBJ2-3; no clear D. Trimming removed 5 bases from V and 3 bases from J, with 6 bases in between. CDR3 length: 12 amino acids. CDR3 in DNA: TGTGCCAGCAGTCCCCCAACAGATACGCAGTATTTT. Translating gives CASSPPTDTQYF.

This clonotype was counted many times. CDR3 DNA: TGTGCCAGCAGCACCCGAGGTCCCGAGGGACCAATCTGCAATCAGCCCCAGCATTTT. The encoded protein is CASSTRGPEGPICNQPQHF. This chain joins TRBV21-1 and TRBJ1-5; the table gives TRBD1 as D, unverified against the DNA. TRBV21-1 is assigned pseudogene status. This CDR3 region has 19 residues.

This clonotype has at least ten counts. The chain recombines TRBV13 with TRBJ2-3; D might be TRBD1 or TRBD2, each matching 5 bases. The germline gives CDR1 PRHDT, CDR2 FYEKMQ (reference sequence). Trimming cost V 5 bases and J 0 bases, with 18 bases left between them. The CDR3 covers 17 residues. The CDR3 protein is CASSPAGTLRSTDTQYF. DNA of the CDR3: TGTGCCAGCAGCCCCGCCGGGACCCTAAGAAGCACAGATACGCAGTATTTT.

At least ten counts were recorded for this clonotype. V gene TRBV4-3 combines with J gene TRBJ2-5; D could derive from TRBD1 or TRBD2 (5 bases each). Germline loops: CDR1 LGHNA, CDR2 YSLEER. This CDR3 region has 15 residues. Trimming stripped 0 bases from V and 6 bases from J, with 14 bases between. CDR3 sequence (DNA): TGCGCCAGCAGCCAAGATCAGACAGTCGGGAAGACCCAGTACTTC. Its protein is CASSQDQTVGKTQYF.

This clonotype was recorded at least ten times. The chain recombines TRBV13 with TRBJ1-1; 10 bases are shared with TRBD1. Germline values: CDR1 PRHDT, CDR2 FYEKMQ (reference sequence). The CDR3 spans 15 residues. Losses at the gene ends were 5 bases for V and 5 bases for J; bases not matched to a gene: 8. The chain's CDR3 is CASSEGTGEGTEAFF. The CDR3 DNA reads TGTGCCAGCAGCGAGGGGACAGGGGAGGGAACTGAAGCTTTCTTT. Complete variable domain (other parts from reference TRBV13 and TRBJ1-1): AAGVIQSPRHLIKEKRETATLKCYPIPRHDTVYWYQQGPGQDPQFLISFYEKMQSDKGSIPDRFSAQQFSDYHSELNMSSLELGDSALYFCASSEGTGEGTEAFFGQGTRLTVV.

The sample holds many counts of this clonotype. The chain couples TRBV29-1 to TRBJ2-1; 9 bases fit TRBD2. Germline V lookup: CDR1 SQVTM, CDR2 ANQGSEA. This CDR3 has 14 amino acids. V shed 6 bases and J 7 bases; nucleotides not matched to a gene: 10. The CDR3 reads CSVLAGETSNEQFF. The DNA for the CDR3 is TGCAGCGTCTTAGCGGGAGAGACCTCGAATGAGCAGTTCTTC.

Ten or more counts support this clonotype. V gene TRBV20-1 combines with J gene TRBJ2-3; no definite D call. V dropped 3 bases and J dropped 4 bases, with 5 bases sitting between them. Germline CDR1 reads DFQATT; CDR2 reads SNEGSKA (reference sequence). The CDR3 has 11 residues. CDR3 amino acids: CSASGSDTQYF. Here the CDR3 DNA reads TGCAGTGCTAGCGGCTCAGATACGCAGTATTTT.

The table lists this clonotype with many counts. CDR3 residues: CASSVPTSGQETQYF. The CDR3 nucleotides are TGTGCCAGCAGTGTCCCGACTAGCGGACAAGAGACCCAGTACTTC. This chain joins TRBV28 and TRBJ2-5, with 9 nucleotides matching TRBD2. Germline CDR1 reads MDHEN; CDR2 reads SYDVKM. The CDR3 has 15 residues. J gave up 2 bases and V 5 bases, and 6 bases lay outside the gene matches.

This clonotype was counted at least ten times. This chain joins TRBV12-3 or TRBV12-4 and TRBJ1-5; D uncertain. This CDR3 comprises 12 residues. The V end lost 1 base, the J end lost 6 bases, and 4 bases lay between the germline ends. This CDR3 is CASSLGGQPQHF. CDR3 in DNA: TGTGCCAGCAGTTTAGGAGGTCAGCCCCAGCATTTT.

This clonotype was observed at least ten times. The J gene is TRBJ2-1, the V gene TRBV29-1; 8 nucleotides line up with TRBD2. CDR1 and CDR2 from the germline V gene are SQVTM and ANQGSEA. The trim removed 0 bases at V and 4 bases at J, leaving 2 bases unmatched. The CDR3 loop spans 14 amino acids. For the CDR3, the DNA is TGCAGCGTTGAAGAACTAGCGGCTTACAATGAGCAGTTCTTC. Residues: CSVEELAAYNEQFF.

The chain joins TRBV23-1 to TRBJ2-7; D gene uncertain. TRBV23-1 is treated as an ORF (open reading frame) with a function not yet certain. Trimming removed 8 bases from V and 0 bases from J, with 11 bases in between. This CDR3 is built from 13 residues. CDR3 amino acids: CASRRYSSYEQYF. The CDR3 coding sequence is TGCGCCAGCCGACGGTACAGCTCCTACGAGCAGTACTTC.

This clonotype was counted at least ten times. The chain has TRBV7-9 and TRBJ2-7; no clear D gene. The CDR3 consists of 13 residues. Looked up from germline, CDR1 is SEHNR and CDR2 is FQNEAQ (reference sequence). V gave up 4 bases and J gave up 4 bases, with 11 bases separating them. CDR3 in DNA: TGTGCCAGCAGCTCCGAGCCCCCTTACGAGCAGTACTTC. It translates to CASSSEPPYEQYF.

The chain has TRBV18 and TRBJ2-5; TRBD1 might be the D (8 bases). V lost 6 bases and J 4 bases, leaving 12 bases between the germline ends. The CDR3 extends over 13 amino acids. The germline gives CDR1 KGHSH, CDR2 LQKENI. CDR3 protein: CASSGGTGETQYF. The CDR3 region has the DNA TGTGCCAGCTCGGGAGGGACAGGAGAGACCCAGTACTTC.